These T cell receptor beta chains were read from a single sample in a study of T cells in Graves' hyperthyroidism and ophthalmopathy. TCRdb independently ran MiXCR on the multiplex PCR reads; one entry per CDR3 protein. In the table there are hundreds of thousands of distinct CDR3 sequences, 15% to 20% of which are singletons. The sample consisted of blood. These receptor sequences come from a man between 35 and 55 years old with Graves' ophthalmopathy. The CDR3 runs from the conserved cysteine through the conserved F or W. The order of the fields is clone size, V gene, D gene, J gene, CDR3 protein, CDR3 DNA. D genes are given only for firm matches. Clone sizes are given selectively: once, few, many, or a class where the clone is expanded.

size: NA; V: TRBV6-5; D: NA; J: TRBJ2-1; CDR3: CASSYARGTHNEQFF; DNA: TGTGCCAGCAGTTACGCCCGCGGGACCCACAATGAGCAGTTCTTC
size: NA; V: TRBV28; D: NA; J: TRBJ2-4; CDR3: CASSRLQGYGYEPNLSAKNIQYF; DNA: TGTGCCAGCAGTCGACTCCAGGGCTACGGATACGAACCCAACTTATCAGCCAAAAACATTCAGTACTTC
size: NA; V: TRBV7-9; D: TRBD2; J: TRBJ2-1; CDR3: CASSFLASGRNEQFF; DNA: TGTGCCAGCAGCTTCCTGGCTAGCGGGAGAAATGAGCAGTTCTTC
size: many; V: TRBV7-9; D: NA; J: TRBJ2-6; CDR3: CASSGNRDKAPQAGANVLTF; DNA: TGTGCCAGCAGCGGAAACCGGGACAAGGCGCCCCAAGCTGGGGCCAACGTCCTGACTTTC
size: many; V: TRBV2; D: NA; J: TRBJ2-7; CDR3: CASGAGLDEQYF; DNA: TGTGCCAGCGGGGCAGGGTTAGACGAGCAGTACTTC
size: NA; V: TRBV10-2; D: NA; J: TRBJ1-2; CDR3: CASSQADYGYTF; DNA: TGCGCCAGCTCCCAGGCAGACTATGGCTACACCTTC
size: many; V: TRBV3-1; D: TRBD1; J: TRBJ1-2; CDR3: CASSHPWDRVGYGYTF; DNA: TGTGCCAGCAGCCATCCCTGGGACAGGGTGGGTTATGGCTACACCTTC
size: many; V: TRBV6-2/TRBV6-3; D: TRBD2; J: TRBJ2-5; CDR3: CASSYSNPGLGETQYF; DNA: TGTGCCAGCAGTTACTCAAACCCGGGACTAGGAGAGACCCAGTACTTC
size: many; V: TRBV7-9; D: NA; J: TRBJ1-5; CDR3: CASSRITGANQPQHF; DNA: TGTGCCAGCAGCCGAATCACGGGGGCTAATCAGCCCCAGCATTTT
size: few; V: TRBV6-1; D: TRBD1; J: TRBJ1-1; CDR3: CASSEASTGLVTEAFF; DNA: TGTGCCAGCAGTGAAGCTTCGACAGGGTTGGTCACTGAAGCTTTCTTT
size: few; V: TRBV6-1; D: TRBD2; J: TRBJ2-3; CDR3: CASRPSGRGADTQYF; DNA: TGTGCCAGCAGACCTAGCGGGAGAGGGGCAGATACGCAGTATTTT
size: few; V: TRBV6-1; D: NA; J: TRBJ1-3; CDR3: CASSEAGQGGNTIYF; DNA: TGTGCCAGCAGTGAAGCGGGGCAGGGAGGAAACACCATATATTTT
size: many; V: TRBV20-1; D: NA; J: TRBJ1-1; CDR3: CSTDPGQLNTEAFF; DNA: TGCAGTACCGACCCCGGACAGCTGAACACTGAAGCTTTCTTT
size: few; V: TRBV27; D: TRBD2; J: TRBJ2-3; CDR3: CASSLLLAGSDTQYF; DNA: TGTGCCAGCAGTTTATTACTAGCGGGATCTGATACGCAGTATTTT
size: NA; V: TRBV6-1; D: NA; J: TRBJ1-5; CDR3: CATNNQPQHF; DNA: TGTGCCACCAATAATCAGCCCCAGCATTTT
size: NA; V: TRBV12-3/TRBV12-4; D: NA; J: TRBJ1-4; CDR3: CASSFAGPYEKLFF; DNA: TGTGCCAGCAGTTTTGCGGGACCTTATGAAAAACTGTTTTTT